The entry that follows covers one TCR beta chain sequence. Its target is not known. This CDR3 is built from 16 residues. The ends were cut back, 0 bases at V and 2 bases at J, with 12 bases in the middle. Germline V lookup: CDR1 SGHRS, CDR2 YFSETQ. The sample belongs to a study of CD8+ T cells in alopecia areata. Study overall: The duration of tofacitinib was 6 to 18 months, with 6 months off drug afterward. General study results and limits: Lesional scalp, especially alopecia totalis/universalis, showed higher clonality than normal scalp.

RNA was extracted and reverse transcribed into cDNA as the sequencing template. Here immunoSEQ multiplex PCR was the method, and the copy in TCRdb shows in-frame clones only, minus some. The sample contains some 120,000 clones, over 50% of which appear only once. A FACSAria was used to sort CD4+ and CD8+ T cells. These cells came from PBMCs. The chain carries TRBV5-1 and TRBJ1-3, with D perhaps TRBD1 (5 bases). The TCR comes from a human donor with alopecia areata. This sample comprised CD4+ T cells sorted from blood, obtained at week 0. The CDR3 protein is CASSLAMGEPGNTIYF. As DNA, the CDR3 is TGCGCCAGCAGCTTGGCCATGGGGGAGCCTGGAAACACCATATATTTT. Based on the CDR3 plus reference TRBV5-1 and TRBJ1-3, the full variable domain is KAGVTQTPRYLIKTRGQQVTLSCSPISGHRSVSWYQQTPGQGLQFLFEYFSETQRNKGNFPGRFSGRQFSNSRSEMNVSTLELGDSALYLCASSLAMGEPGNTIYFGEGSWLTVV.